This T cell receptor (beta chain) was retrieved from a study of T-cell memory formation after mild COVID-19. TCRdb fed the 5' RACE reads into MiXCR, producing one record per CDR3 protein. The sample lists about 560,000 distinct CDR3 sequences, 17% occurring once. In this sample, this clonotype turned up a few times. Its target is not known. The length of the CDR3 is 14 residues. Unmatched junction bases numbered 4, after V lost 5 bases and J lost 4 bases. Germline CDR1 KGHDR, CDR2 SFDVKD. Study-wide results and limits: From day 15 to 85, contracting clones were balanced between CD4 and CD8, whereas later expanders leaned toward CD4+.

The V and J genes are TRBV24-1 and TRBJ2-1; 7 bases align to TRBD1. Sequencing was performed on PBMCs or a T cell subset sorted from them (not recorded which). This clonotype was obtained from an adult woman who had mild COVID-19 (a few samples of this study predate the infection). Cell type and time point are not known. CDR3 loop: CATSVGTAYNEQFF. The CDR3 DNA reads as TGTGCCACCAGTGTAGGGACAGCATACAATGAGCAGTTCTTC.